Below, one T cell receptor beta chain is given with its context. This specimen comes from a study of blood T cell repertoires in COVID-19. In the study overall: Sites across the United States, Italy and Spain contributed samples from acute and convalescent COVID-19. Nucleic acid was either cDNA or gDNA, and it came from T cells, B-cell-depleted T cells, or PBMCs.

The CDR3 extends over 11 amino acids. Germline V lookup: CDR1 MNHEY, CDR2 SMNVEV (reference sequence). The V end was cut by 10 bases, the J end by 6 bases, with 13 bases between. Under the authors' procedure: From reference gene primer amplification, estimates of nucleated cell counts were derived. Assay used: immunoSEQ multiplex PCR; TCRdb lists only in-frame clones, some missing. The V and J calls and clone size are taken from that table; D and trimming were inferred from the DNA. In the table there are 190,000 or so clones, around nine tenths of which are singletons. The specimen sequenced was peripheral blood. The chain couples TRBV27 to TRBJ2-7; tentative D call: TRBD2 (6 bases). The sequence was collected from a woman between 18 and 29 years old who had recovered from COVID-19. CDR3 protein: CAINQGGEQYF. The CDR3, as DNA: TGTGCCATCAATCAGGGAGGCGAGCAGTACTTC.